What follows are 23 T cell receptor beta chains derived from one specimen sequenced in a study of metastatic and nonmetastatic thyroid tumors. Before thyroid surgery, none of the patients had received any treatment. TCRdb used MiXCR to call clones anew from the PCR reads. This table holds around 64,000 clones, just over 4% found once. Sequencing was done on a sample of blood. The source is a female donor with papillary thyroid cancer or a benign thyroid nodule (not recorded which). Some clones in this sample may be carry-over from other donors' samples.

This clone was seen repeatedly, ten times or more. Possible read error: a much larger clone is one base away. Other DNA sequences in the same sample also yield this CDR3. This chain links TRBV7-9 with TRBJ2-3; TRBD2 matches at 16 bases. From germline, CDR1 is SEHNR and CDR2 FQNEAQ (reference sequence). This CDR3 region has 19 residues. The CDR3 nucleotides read TGTGCCAGCAGCTCCCCGGGACTAGCGGGAGGGGCTAGCACAGATACACAGTATTTT. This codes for CASSSPGLAGGASTDTQYF.

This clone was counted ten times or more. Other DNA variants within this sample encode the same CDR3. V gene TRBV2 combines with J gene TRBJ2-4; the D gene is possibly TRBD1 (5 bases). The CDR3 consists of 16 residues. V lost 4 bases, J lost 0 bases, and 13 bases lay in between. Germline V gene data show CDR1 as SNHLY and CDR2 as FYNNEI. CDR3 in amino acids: CASSGAQVIAKNIQYF. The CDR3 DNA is TGTGCCAGCAGTGGCGCACAGGTGATAGCCAAAAACATTCAGTACTTC.

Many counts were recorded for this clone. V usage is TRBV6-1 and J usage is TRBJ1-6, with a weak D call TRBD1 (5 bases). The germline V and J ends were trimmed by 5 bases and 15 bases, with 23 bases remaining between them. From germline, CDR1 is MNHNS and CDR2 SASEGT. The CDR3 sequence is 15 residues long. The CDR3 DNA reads TGTGCCAGCAGTCTGAACTCCGGGACGGTTCTATTCCTCCACTTT. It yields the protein CASSLNSGTVLFLHF.

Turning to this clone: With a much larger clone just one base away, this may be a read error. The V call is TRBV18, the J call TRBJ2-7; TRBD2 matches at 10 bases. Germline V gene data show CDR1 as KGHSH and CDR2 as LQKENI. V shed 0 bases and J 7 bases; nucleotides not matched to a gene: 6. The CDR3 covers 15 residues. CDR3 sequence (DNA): TGTGCCAGCTCACCACCGGGGCTAGCGGGGGAAGAGCAGTACTTC. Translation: CASSPPGLAGEEQYF.

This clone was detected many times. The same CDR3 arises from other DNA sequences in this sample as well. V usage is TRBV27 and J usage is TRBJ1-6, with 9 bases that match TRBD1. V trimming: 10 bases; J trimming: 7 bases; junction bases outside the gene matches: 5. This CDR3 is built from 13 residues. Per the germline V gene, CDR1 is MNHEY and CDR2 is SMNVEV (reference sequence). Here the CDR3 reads CATGDRVNSPLHF. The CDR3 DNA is TGTGCCACCGGGGACAGGGTGAATTCACCCCTCCACTTT.

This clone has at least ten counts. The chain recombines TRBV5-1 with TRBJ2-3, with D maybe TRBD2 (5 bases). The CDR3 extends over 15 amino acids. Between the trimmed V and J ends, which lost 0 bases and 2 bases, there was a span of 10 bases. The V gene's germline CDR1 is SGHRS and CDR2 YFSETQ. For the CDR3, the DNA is TGCGCCAGCAGCTTGGTCGGGGTCGACACAGATACGCAGTATTTT. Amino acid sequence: CASSLVGVDTDTQYF.

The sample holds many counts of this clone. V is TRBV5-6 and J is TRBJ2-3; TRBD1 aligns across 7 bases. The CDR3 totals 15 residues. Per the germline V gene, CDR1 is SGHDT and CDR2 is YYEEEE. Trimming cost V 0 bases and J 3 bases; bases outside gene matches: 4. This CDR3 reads CASSLDRGQTDTQYF. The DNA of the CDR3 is TGTGCCAGCAGCTTGGACAGGGGACAAACAGATACGCAGTATTTT. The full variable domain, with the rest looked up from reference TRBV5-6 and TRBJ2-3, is DAGVTQSPTHLIKTRGQQVTLRCSPKSGHDTVSWYQQALGQGPQFIFQYYEEEERQRGNFPDRFSGHQFPNYSSELNVNALLLGDSALYLCASSLDRGQTDTQYFGPGTRLTVL.

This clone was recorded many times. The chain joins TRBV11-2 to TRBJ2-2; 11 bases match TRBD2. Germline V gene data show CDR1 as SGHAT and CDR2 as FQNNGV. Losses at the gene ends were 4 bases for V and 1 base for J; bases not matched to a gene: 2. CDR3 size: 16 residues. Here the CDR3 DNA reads TGTGCCAGCAGCTCCCTAGCGGGAGGGAACACCGGGGAGCTGTTTTTT. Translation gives CASSSLAGGNTGELFF.

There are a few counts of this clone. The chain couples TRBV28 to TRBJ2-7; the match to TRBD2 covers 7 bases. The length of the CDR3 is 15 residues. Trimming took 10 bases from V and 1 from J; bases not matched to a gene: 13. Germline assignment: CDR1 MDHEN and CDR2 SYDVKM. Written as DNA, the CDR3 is TGTGCCATCAGCCCCGCAGATAGCGGGTCCTACGAGCAGTACTTC. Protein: CAISPADSGSYEQYF.

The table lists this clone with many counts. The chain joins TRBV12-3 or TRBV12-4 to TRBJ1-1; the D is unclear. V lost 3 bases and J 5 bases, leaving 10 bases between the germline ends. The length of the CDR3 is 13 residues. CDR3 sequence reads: CASSFLVLTEAFF. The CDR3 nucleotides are TGTGCCAGCAGTTTTTTGGTTTTGACTGAAGCTTTCTTT.

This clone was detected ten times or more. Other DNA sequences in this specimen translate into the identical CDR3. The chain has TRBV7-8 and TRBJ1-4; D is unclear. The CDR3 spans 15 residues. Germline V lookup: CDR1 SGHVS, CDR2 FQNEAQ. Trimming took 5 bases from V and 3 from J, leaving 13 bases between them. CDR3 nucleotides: TGTGCCAGCAGCCGAGCGGAACAGCCTAATGAAAAACTGTTTTTT. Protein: CASSRAEQPNEKLFF.

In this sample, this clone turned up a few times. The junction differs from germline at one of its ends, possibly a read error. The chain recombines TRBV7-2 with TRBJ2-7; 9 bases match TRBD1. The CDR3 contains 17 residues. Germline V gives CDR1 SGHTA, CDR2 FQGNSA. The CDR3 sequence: CARSLLGVGTGYHEQYF. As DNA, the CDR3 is TGTGCCAGAAGCTTATTAGGTGTTGGGACAGGGTACCACGAGCAGTACTTC. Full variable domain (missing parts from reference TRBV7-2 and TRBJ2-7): GAGVSQSPSNKVTEKGKDVELRCDPISGHTALYWYRQSLGQGLEFLIYFQGNSAPDKSGLPSDRFSAERTGGSVSTLTIQRTQQEDSAVYLCARSLLGVGTGYHEQYFGPGTRLTVT.

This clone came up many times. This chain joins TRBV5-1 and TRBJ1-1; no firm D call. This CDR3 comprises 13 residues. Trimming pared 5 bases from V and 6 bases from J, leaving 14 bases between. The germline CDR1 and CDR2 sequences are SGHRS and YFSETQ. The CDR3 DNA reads TGCGCCAGCAGACGTGACGGTGGGGCTGAAGCTTTCTTT. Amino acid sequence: CASRRDGGAEAFF.

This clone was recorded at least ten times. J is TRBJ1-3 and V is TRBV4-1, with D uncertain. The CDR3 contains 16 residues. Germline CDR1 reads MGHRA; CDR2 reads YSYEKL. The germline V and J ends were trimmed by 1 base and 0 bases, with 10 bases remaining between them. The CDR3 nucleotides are TGCGCCAGCAGCCAAGTTGGGCGGAGCTCTGGAAACACCATATATTTT. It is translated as CASSQVGRSSGNTIYF.

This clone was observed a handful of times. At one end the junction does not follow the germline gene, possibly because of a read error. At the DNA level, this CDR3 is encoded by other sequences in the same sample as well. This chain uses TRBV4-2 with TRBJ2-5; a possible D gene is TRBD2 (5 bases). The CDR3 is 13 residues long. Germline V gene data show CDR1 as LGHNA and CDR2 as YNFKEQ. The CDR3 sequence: CASSQGLQETQYF. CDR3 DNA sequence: TGTGCCAGCAGCCAAGGACTACAAGAGACACAGTACTTC.

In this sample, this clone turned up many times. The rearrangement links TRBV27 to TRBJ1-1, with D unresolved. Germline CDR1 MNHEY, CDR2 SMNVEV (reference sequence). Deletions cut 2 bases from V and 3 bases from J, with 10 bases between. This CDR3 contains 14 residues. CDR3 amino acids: CASSLGLFDTEAFF. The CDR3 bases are TGTGCCAGCAGTTTAGGCTTATTCGACACTGAAGCTTTCTTT.

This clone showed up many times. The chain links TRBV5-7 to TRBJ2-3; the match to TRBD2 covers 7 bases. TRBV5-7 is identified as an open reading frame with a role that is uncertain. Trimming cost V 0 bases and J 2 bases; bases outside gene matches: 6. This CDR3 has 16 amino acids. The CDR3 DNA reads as TGTGCCAGCAGCTTGGGGTGCCGGGACTACACAGATACGCAGTATTTT. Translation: CASSLGCRDYTDTQYF.

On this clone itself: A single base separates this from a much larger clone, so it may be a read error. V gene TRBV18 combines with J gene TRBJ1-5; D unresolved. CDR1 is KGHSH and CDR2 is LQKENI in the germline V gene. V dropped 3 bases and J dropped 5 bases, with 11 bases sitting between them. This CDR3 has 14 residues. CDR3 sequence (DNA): TGTGCCAGCTCACCGGATAGTGGCGATCAGCCCCAGCATTTT. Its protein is CASSPDSGDQPQHF.

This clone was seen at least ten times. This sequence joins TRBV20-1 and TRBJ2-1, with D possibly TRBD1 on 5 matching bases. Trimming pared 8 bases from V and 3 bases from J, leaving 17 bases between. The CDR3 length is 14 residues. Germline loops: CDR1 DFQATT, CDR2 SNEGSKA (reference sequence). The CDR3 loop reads CSTQAPTVYNEQFF. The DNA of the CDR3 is TGCAGTACACAAGCCCCGACAGTCTACAATGAGCAGTTCTTC.

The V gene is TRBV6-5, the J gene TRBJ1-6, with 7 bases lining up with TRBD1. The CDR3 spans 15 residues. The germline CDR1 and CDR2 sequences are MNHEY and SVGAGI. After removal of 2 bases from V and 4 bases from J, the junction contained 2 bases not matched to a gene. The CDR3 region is CASSYPTGYNSPLHF. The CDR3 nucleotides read TGTGCCAGCAGTTACCCGACAGGGTATAATTCACCCCTCCACTTT.

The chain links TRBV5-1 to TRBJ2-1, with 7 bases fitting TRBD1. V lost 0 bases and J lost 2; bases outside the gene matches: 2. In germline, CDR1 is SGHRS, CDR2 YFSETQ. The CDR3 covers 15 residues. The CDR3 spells CASSLEQGTYNEQFF. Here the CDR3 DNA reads TGCGCCAGCAGCTTGGAACAGGGGACCTACAATGAGCAGTTCTTC. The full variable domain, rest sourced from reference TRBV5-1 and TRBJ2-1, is KAGVTQTPRYLIKTRGQQVTLSCSPISGHRSVSWYQQTPGQGLQFLFEYFSETQRNKGNFPGRFSGRQFSNSRSEMNVSTLELGDSALYLCASSLEQGTYNEQFFGPGTRLTVL.

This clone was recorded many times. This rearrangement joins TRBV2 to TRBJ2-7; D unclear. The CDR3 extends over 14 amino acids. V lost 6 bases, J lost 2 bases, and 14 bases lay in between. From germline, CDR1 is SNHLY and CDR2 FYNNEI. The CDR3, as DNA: TGTGCCAGCAGGGAAATCAGTGGGGCCTACGAGCAGTACTTC. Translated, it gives CASREISGAYEQYF.

The CDR3 coding sequence is TGCAGTGCTAGGGGACAGGTTGGGGTTTCCTATGGCTACACCTTC. Protein: CSARGQVGVSYGYTF. The chain employs TRBV20-1 and TRBJ1-2; 8 nucleotides align to TRBD1. With 3 bases clipped from V and 4 bases from J, the junction kept 10 bases outside the gene matches. This CDR3 is built from 15 residues. Germline V gives CDR1 DFQATT, CDR2 SNEGSKA (reference sequence).